Shown below are 15 T cell receptor beta chains from a single sample sequenced in a study of circulating tumor DNA in untreated peripheral T-cell lymphoma. Some clones are missing from TCRdb's copy, which holds only in-frame ones; the method was immunoSEQ multiplex PCR. The table records about 7,500 clones, approximately 76% of them present only once. The sample taken for sequencing was tumor tissue. These receptor sequences come from a human donor with peripheral T-cell lymphoma.

The J gene is TRBJ1-2, the V gene TRBV6-8; tentatively, D is TRBD1 (6 bases). Between the trimmed V and J ends, which lost 3 bases and 0 bases, there was a span of 14 bases. Germline lookup yields CDR1 MNHGY and CDR2 SAAAGT. The CDR3 is 16 amino acids. The CDR3, as DNA: TGTGCCAGCAGTTATTACTTGACAGGTCCTAACTATGGCTACACCTTC. This translates into CASSYYLTGPNYGYTF.

The chain combines TRBV28 with TRBJ2-5; D uncertain. The CDR3 has 14 residues. Trimming pared 2 bases from V and 7 bases from J, leaving 14 bases between. The germline CDR1 and CDR2 sequences are MDHEN and SYDVKM. Here the CDR3 DNA reads TGTGCCAGCAGTTTACATAATCCTCCACCGACCCAGTACTTC. Translated, it gives CASSLHNPPPTQYF.

This clone showed up just a few times. This sequence joins TRBV11-3 and TRBJ1-5; 8 bases are shared with TRBD1. CDR1 is SGHNT and CDR2 is YENEEA in the germline V gene. V shed 1 base and J 5 bases; nucleotides not matched to a gene: 4. This CDR3 has 15 amino acids. CDR3 sequence reads: CASSLGQGRDQPQHF. The CDR3 bases are TGTGCCAGCAGCTTAGGACAGGGGCGCGATCAGCCCCAGCATTTT. Full variable domain (remainder filled in from reference TRBV11-3 and TRBJ1-5): EAGVVQSPRYKIIEKKQPVAFWCNPISGHNTLYWYLQNLGQGPELLIRYENEEAVDDSQLPKDRFSAERLKGVDSTLKIQPAELGDSAVYLCASSLGQGRDQPQHFGDGTRLSIL.

V gene TRBV7-6 combines with J gene TRBJ2-2; TRBD1 matches at 8 bases. The germline V gene encodes CDR1 SGHVS and CDR2 FNYEAQ. This CDR3 is built from 16 residues. Unmatched junction bases numbered 7, after V lost 2 bases and J lost 5 bases. The CDR3 DNA reads TGTGCCAGCAGCTTAACCGGGACAGGTTATACCGGGGAGCTGTTTTTT. This gives the protein CASSLTGTGYTGELFF.

This rearrangement joins TRBV5-1 to TRBJ2-7, with TRBD1 matching over 8 bases. CDR1 is SGHRS, CDR2 YFSETQ, per germline. V lost 4 bases to trimming and J lost 3 bases; unmatched junction nucleotides: 9. The CDR3 loop spans 15 amino acids. The CDR3 sequence is CASSDSGTGYYEQYF. Written as DNA, the CDR3 is TGCGCCAGCAGCGATTCCGGGACAGGCTACTACGAGCAGTACTTC.

This clone was observed once. The rearrangement joins TRBV7-2 to TRBJ2-1; either TRBD1 or TRBD2 may supply D (5 bases each). The germline V and J ends were trimmed by 7 bases and 9 bases, with 16 bases remaining between them. Germline V gives CDR1 SGHTA, CDR2 FQGNSA. The CDR3 is made up of 13 amino acids. Written as DNA, the CDR3 is TGTGCCAGCACGTTGGTTGGGGGTGCTGAGCAGTTCTTC. As protein: CASTLVGGAEQFF.

The chain recombines TRBV10-2 with TRBJ1-5; D perhaps matches TRBD1 (6 bases). This CDR3 has 13 amino acids. V was clipped by 4 bases and J by 4 bases, with 8 bases between them. Looked up from germline, CDR1 is WSHSY and CDR2 is SAAADI. The CDR3 DNA reads as TGCGCCAGCAGTGGGACAGAAAATCAGCCCCAGCATTTT. Residues: CASSGTENQPQHF.

By frequency in the sample, this clone is medium-sized. The genes are TRBV6-8 and TRBJ2-2; a possible D gene is TRBD1 (6 bases). The CDR3 runs to 13 residues. Between the trimmed V and J ends, which lost 6 bases and 7 bases, there was a span of 12 bases. The germline V gene has CDR1 MNHGY and CDR2 SAAAGT. CDR3 nucleotides: TGTGCCAGCAGACTAAGGGGGATCGGGGAGCTGTTTTTT. This codes for CASRLRGIGELFF.

The CDR3 here is CASSAANTGELFF. CDR3 in DNA: TGCGCCAGCAGTGCCGCGAACACCGGGGAGCTGTTTTTT. The chain joins TRBV10-2 to TRBJ2-2; D is unclear. This CDR3 comprises 13 residues. Trimming pared 4 bases from V and 0 bases from J, leaving 3 bases between. Germline CDR1 reads WSHSY; CDR2 reads SAAADI.

The chain links TRBV18 to TRBJ1-5; D not resolved. The CDR3 is made up of 13 amino acids. Germline CDR1 is KGHSH and CDR2 is LQKENI. Trimming took off 3 bases at V and 4 bases at J, with 7 bases between the two ends. The chain's CDR3 is CASSPGGNQPQHF. CDR3 coding DNA: TGTGCCAGCTCACCGGGCGGAAATCAGCCCCAGCATTTT.

The chain joins TRBV11-3 to TRBJ2-5; 8 positions match TRBD1. The CDR3 totals 14 residues. Unmatched junction bases numbered 6, after V lost 5 bases and J lost 4 bases. CDR1 is SGHNT, CDR2 YENEEA, per germline. The CDR3 loop is CASSIGTGVETQYF. The CDR3, as DNA: TGTGCCAGCAGCATAGGGACAGGTGTAGAGACCCAGTACTTC.

J is TRBJ1-6 and V is TRBV27, with D maybe TRBD1 (5 bases). Germline V gene sequence: CDR1 MNHEY, CDR2 SMNVEV (reference sequence). V gave up 6 bases and J gave up 10 bases, with 19 bases separating them. This CDR3 is built from 15 residues. The DNA for the CDR3 is TGTGCCAGCAGGGGCAATAGGGGCCCCGGGTCACCCCTCCACTTT. Translated, it gives CASRGNRGPGSPLHF.

This clone turned up a few times. This sequence joins TRBV19 and TRBJ1-5; D gene uncertain. The CDR3 is 14 amino acids. Germline V gene data show CDR1 as LNHDA and CDR2 as SQIVND (reference sequence). Trimming took 6 bases from V and 3 from J, leaving 12 bases between them. The CDR3 reads CASSETSYNQPQHF. The CDR3 DNA follows: TGTGCCAGTAGCGAAACCAGTTACAATCAGCCCCAGCATTTT.

This clone was seen more than once but under ten times. CDR3 DNA: TGTGCCACCAGCAGAGATTCCCGCGCCCCTGTCATTCAGTACTTC. It codes for CATSRDSRAPVIQYF. J is TRBJ2-4 and V is TRBV15; D unresolved. CDR3 length: 15 residues. V lost 0 bases and J 9 bases, leaving 15 bases between the germline ends. CDR1 and CDR2 from the germline V gene are LNHNV and YYDKDF (reference sequence). The variable domain in full, completed from reference TRBV15 and TRBJ2-4, reads DAMVIQNPRYQVTQFGKPVTLSCSQTLNHNVMYWYQQKSSQAPKLLFHYYDKDFNNEADTPDNFQSRRPNTSFCFLDIRSPGLGDTAMYLCATSRDSRAPVIQYFGAGTRLSVL.

This chain links TRBV10-3 with TRBJ2-3; TRBD1 matches 8 bases. V lost 0 bases, J lost 4 bases, and 6 bases stayed unmatched. The V gene's germline CDR1 is ENHRY and CDR2 SYGVKD. The CDR3 spans 16 residues. The CDR3 nucleotides read TGTGCCATCAGTGAGTCATCAGGGGGCCACGCAGATACGCAGTATTTT. This translates into CAISESSGGHADTQYF.